The 25 T cell receptor beta chains given below trace back to one sample, sequenced in a study of blood T cell repertoires in COVID-19. The repertoire was sequenced with immunoSEQ multiplex PCR; TCRdb's copy has only in-frame clones and lacks some. The sample lists hundreds of thousands of clones, more than 80% occurring once. Sequencing input: PBMCs or T cells enriched from blood (not recorded which). The receptors come from a young man who had recovered from COVID-19.

In this sample, this clone turned up once. This chain connects TRBV7-2 to TRBJ2-1; 13 bases are shared with TRBD2. Germline loops: CDR1 SGHTA, CDR2 FQGNSA. The V segment lost 4 bases and the J segment 5 bases; nucleotides outside the gene matches: 2. The CDR3 sequence is 15 residues long. CDR3: CASSWGLAGNNEQFF. CDR3 nucleotides: TGTGCCAGCAGCTGGGGACTAGCGGGAAACAATGAGCAGTTCTTC.

This chain joins TRBV29-1 and TRBJ2-5, with 7 bases fitting TRBD2. V gave up 6 bases and J gave up 7 bases; unmatched junction bases: 26. There are 18 residues in the CDR3. Germline CDR1 is SQVTM and CDR2 is ANQGSEA. The CDR3 spells CSVAGRVQDTAEGWTQYF. The CDR3 DNA reads as TGCAGCGTCGCAGGGAGGGTGCAGGACACCGCTGAGGGTTGGACCCAGTACTTC.

The chain links TRBV6-5 to TRBJ2-6, with a tentative D call TRBD1 (5 bases). Germline values: CDR1 MNHEY, CDR2 SVGAGI. CDR3 length: 14 residues. V lost 11 bases and J lost 0, with 11 bases in between. CDR3 region: CAGQTVSGANVLTF. The CDR3 DNA follows: TGTGCCGGCCAGACAGTCTCTGGGGCCAACGTCCTGACTTTC.

The chain links TRBV5-5 to TRBJ2-7; D is possibly TRBD1 (6 bases). This CDR3 contains 14 residues. In germline, CDR1 is SGHKS, CDR2 YYEKEE (reference sequence). The germline V and J ends were trimmed by 6 bases and 2 bases, with 15 bases remaining between them. The DNA of the CDR3 is TGTGCCAGCATGTTTGGGGGCGCGCCCTACGAGCAGTACTTC. Protein product: CASMFGGAPYEQYF.

V gene TRBV6-6 combines with J gene TRBJ1-3; unclear D gene. CDR3 length: 14 amino acids. V lost 6 bases and J lost 1, with 10 bases in between. Per the germline V gene, CDR1 is MNHNY and CDR2 is SVGAGI (reference sequence). In DNA, the CDR3 is TGTGCCAGCAGCCAACCCGGTTCTGGAAACACCATATATTTT. Translating gives CASSQPGSGNTIYF.

The CDR3 is CATYQGQSSYNEQFF. The DNA for the CDR3 is TGTGCCACCTATCAGGGACAGAGCTCCTACAATGAGCAGTTCTTC. This rearrangement joins TRBV10-3 to TRBJ2-1; 7 bases are shared with TRBD1. There are 15 residues in the CDR3. CDR1 and CDR2 from the germline V gene are ENHRY and SYGVKD. Trimming at V came to 10 bases and at J to 0 bases, leaving 9 bases not matched to a gene.

This clone was seen once. The chain employs TRBV24-1 and TRBJ2-3; 9 nucleotides agree with TRBD1. The V segment lost 2 bases and the J segment 0 bases; nucleotides outside the gene matches: 11. Germline assignment: CDR1 KGHDR and CDR2 SFDVKD. This CDR3 has 19 amino acids. CDR3 bases: TGTGCCACCAGTGATTGGGGACAGGGCCCCGGCTTTAGCACAGATACGCAGTATTTT. Translating gives CATSDWGQGPGFSTDTQYF.

The chain is built from TRBV11-2 and TRBJ2-5; 9 positions match TRBD2. Germline lookup yields CDR1 SGHAT and CDR2 FQNNGV. V gave up 1 base and J gave up 2 bases; unmatched junction bases: 2. This CDR3 has 15 residues. The CDR3 coding sequence is TGTGCCAGCAGCTTAGGGCTAGCGGGGCAAGAGACCCAGTACTTC. Its protein product is CASSLGLAGQETQYF. The complete variable domain, with remaining parts taken from reference TRBV11-2 and TRBJ2-5, reads EAGVAQSPRYKIIEKRQSVAFWCNPISGHATLYWYQQILGQGPKLLIQFQNNGVVDDSQLPKDRFSAERLKGVDSTLKIQPAKLEDSAVYLCASSLGLAGQETQYFGPGTRLLVL.

This clone has just one count. The chain carries TRBV11-2 and TRBJ2-7; D ambiguous. The V end lost 0 bases, the J end lost 0 bases, and 9 bases lay between the germline ends. Germline assignment: CDR1 SGHAT and CDR2 FQNNGV. The CDR3 is 15 amino acids. The DNA for the CDR3 is TGTGCCAGCAGCTTAGAGCTCCTGAGCTCCTACGAGCAGTACTTC. It is translated as CASSLELLSSYEQYF.

This clone was seen more than once but under ten times. The chain recombines TRBV4-2 with TRBJ2-1, with TRBD2 matching over 11 bases. CDR3 size: 15 residues. The germline V gene has CDR1 LGHNA and CDR2 YNFKEQ. The junction had 2 bases not matched to a gene; V was cut back by 0 bases and J by 7 bases. Here the CDR3 DNA reads TGTGCCAGCAGCCAAGATCCTAGCGGGGGGAATGAGCAGTTCTTC. Translation gives CASSQDPSGGNEQFF.

V gene TRBV7-6 combines with J gene TRBJ2-1, with 8 positions matching TRBD2. The CDR3 is 15 residues long. Germline assignment: CDR1 SGHVS and CDR2 FNYEAQ. Trimming cost V 5 bases and J 6 bases; bases outside gene matches: 9. CDR3 nucleotides: TGTGCCAGCAGCCACCCCCCGGGAGGGAGCAATGAGCAGTTCTTC. Translated, it gives CASSHPPGGSNEQFF.

The chain links TRBV5-4 to TRBJ1-1; unclear D gene. Trimming removed 2 bases from V and 6 bases from J, with 26 bases in between. This CDR3 region has 18 residues. Looked up from germline, CDR1 is SGHNT and CDR2 is YYREEE (reference sequence). CDR3 protein: CASSFSRLLSLAAPEAFF. CDR3 sequence (DNA): TGTGCCAGCAGCTTCTCCAGGCTTCTATCGCTGGCTGCACCTGAAGCTTTCTTT. The variable domain in full, completed from reference TRBV5-4 and TRBJ1-1, reads ETGVTQSPTHLIKTRGQQVTLRCSSQSGHNTVSWYQQALGQGPQFIFQYYREEENGRGNFPPRFSGLQFPNYSSELNVNALELDDSALYLCASSFSRLLSLAAPEAFFGQGTRLTVV.

The chain employs TRBV12-3 or TRBV12-4 and TRBJ2-5; maybe TRBD1 (6 bases). This CDR3 has 13 residues. Trimming took off 7 bases at V and 5 bases at J, with 14 bases between the two ends. Here the CDR3 reads CASKVLQGETQYF. CDR3 sequence (DNA): TGTGCCAGCAAGGTCCTTCAGGGGGAGACCCAGTACTTC.

This rearrangement joins TRBV18 to TRBJ2-5; TRBD2 is a possible D gene (6 bases). Germline V lookup: CDR1 KGHSH, CDR2 LQKENI. V was cut by 3 bases and J by 6 bases, with 11 bases left in between. The CDR3 length is 13 residues. The CDR3: CASSPLAKQTQYF. CDR3 DNA sequence: TGTGCCAGCTCACCCCTAGCGAAGCAGACCCAGTACTTC.

The chain carries TRBV5-1 and TRBJ1-2; no firm D call. The germline gives CDR1 SGHRS, CDR2 YFSETQ. V gave up 0 bases and J gave up 1 base, with 10 bases separating them. The CDR3 has 15 amino acids. The CDR3 bases are TGCGCCAGCAGCTTGGGCCCGGGTCTTAACTATGGCTACACCTTC. It specifies CASSLGPGLNYGYTF.

This clone was picked up one time. The rearrangement links TRBV18 to TRBJ2-7, with 12 bases lining up with TRBD2. J gave up 5 bases and V 6 bases, and 5 bases lay outside the gene matches. Germline CDR1 reads KGHSH; CDR2 reads LQKENI. The CDR3 consists of 14 residues. CDR3 loop: CASSPSGRENEQYF. CDR3 bases: TGTGCCAGCTCCCCTAGCGGGAGGGAAAACGAGCAGTACTTC.

The chain is built from TRBV28 and TRBJ1-1; D gene ambiguous. The CDR3 totals 14 residues. Germline CDR1 and CDR2: MDHEN and SYDVKM. V lost 6 bases and J lost 4, with 15 bases in between. In DNA, the CDR3 is TGTGCCAGCAGATTCTCTCGGGCGGGCACTGAAGCTTTCTTT. Its translation is CASRFSRAGTEAFF.

The rearrangement uses TRBV30 and TRBJ2-2; 13 bases fit TRBD2. V lost 0 bases to trimming and J lost 6 bases; unmatched junction nucleotides: 4. The CDR3 has 16 residues. CDR1 and CDR2 (germline): GTSNPN, SVGIG (reference sequence). The CDR3 protein is CAWSVLGTSGAGELFF. CDR3 DNA: TGTGCCTGGAGTGTACTTGGGACTAGCGGGGCCGGGGAGCTGTTTTTT.

The CDR3 DNA reads TGTGCCTGGAGTGTATCGGGCACTGAAGCTTTCTTT. As protein: CAWSVSGTEAFF. The chain has TRBV30 and TRBJ1-1; no firm D call. The V end was cut by 0 bases, the J end by 4 bases, with 6 bases between. This CDR3 has 12 residues. From germline, CDR1 is GTSNPN and CDR2 SVGIG (reference sequence).

The rearrangement joins TRBV5-1 to TRBJ2-1; 8 bases line up with TRBD2. After removal of 5 bases from V and 3 bases from J, the junction contained 7 bases not matched to a gene. CDR3 size: 15 residues. The V gene's germline CDR1 is SGHRS and CDR2 YFSETQ. The CDR3 spells CASRKTLADYNEQFF. The CDR3 DNA sequence: TGCGCCAGCAGGAAAACACTAGCGGACTACAATGAGCAGTTCTTC.

The CDR3 loop reads CASTSQGGDYNEQFF. The CDR3 DNA follows: TGTGCCAGCACCTCACAGGGTGGGGACTACAATGAGCAGTTCTTC. The gene calls are TRBV7-2 and TRBJ2-1, with a tentative D call TRBD1 (6 bases). Germline V CDR1 and CDR2: SGHTA, FQGNSA. CDR3 size: 15 residues. Trimming shortened V by 7 bases and J by 3 bases, and 16 bases separated the two germline ends.

This chain connects TRBV28 to TRBJ1-2; 10 bases are shared with TRBD1. V gave up 6 bases and J gave up 2 bases; unmatched junction bases: 12. CDR1 is MDHEN and CDR2 is SYDVKM in the germline V gene. This CDR3 is built from 17 residues. This CDR3 reads CASRSGATGGENYGYTF. The DNA for the CDR3 is TGTGCCAGCAGATCCGGGGCGACAGGGGGCGAAAACTATGGCTACACCTTC.

The chain employs TRBV30 and TRBJ2-1, with a possible D match to TRBD2 (5 bases). Trimming cost V 3 bases and J 4 bases, with 16 bases left between them. Germline V gives CDR1 GTSNPN, CDR2 SVGIG (reference sequence). The CDR3 contains 15 residues. This CDR3 is CAWRDSPGVYNEQFF. The CDR3 nucleotides are TGTGCCTGGAGGGATAGCCCCGGGGTATACAATGAGCAGTTCTTC.

The genes are TRBV7-9 and TRBJ2-7; 10 nucleotides align to TRBD2. V lost 5 bases, J lost 0 bases, and 4 bases stayed unmatched. The CDR3 runs to 15 residues. CDR1 and CDR2 from the germline V gene are SEHNR and FQNEAQ (reference sequence). The CDR3 nucleotides read TGTGCCAGCAGCCCGACTAGCGGGCCCTCCTACGAGCAGTACTTC. Its translation is CASSPTSGPSYEQYF.

V gene TRBV5-1 combines with J gene TRBJ2-2, with no clear D. The CDR3 consists of 15 residues. The germline gives CDR1 SGHRS, CDR2 YFSETQ. Between the trimmed V and J ends, which lost 4 bases and 0 bases, there was a span of 10 bases. In nucleotides, the CDR3 is TGCGCCAGCAGCGTTTGGGCAGCGAACACCGGGGAGCTGTTTTTT. It codes for CASSVWAANTGELFF.